This T cell receptor beta chain was recorded in a study of brain T cells in children with intractable seizures. The germline V gene encodes CDR1 LNHNV and CDR2 YYDKDF (reference sequence). Trimming took 2 bases from V and 2 from J; bases not matched to a gene: 3. The CDR3 runs 15 residues. Repertoires were generated with immunoSEQ multiplex PCR, while TCRdb's copy carries only in-frame clones and drops some. The data hold 340,000 or so clones, with about 93% observed a single time. Time point reported: blood from clinic visit 5 months post-surgery; TSC patient then seizure free. This sequence joins TRBV15 and TRBJ1-5; 7 bases agree with TRBD1. The material sequenced was peripheral blood, taken about 5 months after surgery. This TCR came from a boy under three years old with tuberous sclerosis and intractable seizures. In DNA form, the CDR3 reads TGTGCCACCAGCAGATACACAGGGGGCAATCAGCCCCAGCATTTT. Residues: CATSRYTGGNQPQHF.